These T cell receptor beta chains were read from a single sample in a study of shared T cell receptors in the human thymus. Generated by immunoSEQ multiplex PCR, the TCRdb table keeps only in-frame clones and is missing some. This table has roughly 660,000 clones, roughly 90% appearing once. In addition, the sample was reused for a study of human thymus T cells.

Sequences were obtained from thymocytes. The source is a boy younger than two with a congenital heart defect. The CDR3 runs from the conserved cysteine through the conserved F or W.

V gene	J gene	CDR3 protein
TRBV4-1	TRBJ2-5	CASSQPTSGRGAGRETQYF
TRBV2	TRBJ2-4	CASTSAGGTNIQYF
TRBV14	TRBJ1-5	CASSQGGKGGKQPQHF
TRBV5-1	TRBJ2-7	CASNEGCYEQYF
TRBV6-5	TRBJ1-4	CAVRTAGGLFF
TRBV7-2	TRBJ1-2	CASSSSGQGARGYTF
TRBV27	TRBJ2-3	CASSLSPGQGAYTQYF
TRBV4-1	TRBJ1-2	CASSQRGTGYTF
TRBV6-1	TRBJ2-7	CASSGPGGYYEQYF
TRBV15	TRBJ1-2	CATSVRKGGYTF
TRBV6-1	TRBJ1-5	CASRTGGNQPQHF
TRBV5-1	TRBJ2-7	CASSLEGAYEQYF
TRBV7-2	TRBJ2-7	CASSLERTATYEQYF
TRBV7-2	TRBJ2-7	CASSLSQSSGVNEQYF
TRBV6-6	TRBJ1-4	CASSYQGSNEKLFF
TRBV4-1	TRBJ2-5	CASSQEPPPGHQETQYF
TRBV27	TRBJ2-1	CASSYKGGLAGKFSYNEQFF
TRBV13	TRBJ1-2	CASSYFVSNYGYTF
TRBV19	TRBJ2-3	CASSEGGDTQYF
TRBV29-1	TRBJ2-2	CSVLYGGITNTGELFF
TRBV6-1	TRBJ1-5	CASSEPGQGANHGNQPQHF
TRBV27	TRBJ2-3	CASSLSGLAGGASTDTQYF
TRBV5-1	TRBJ2-3	CASSHTGPGTDTQYF
TRBV1	TRBJ1-5	CTSSQDTRTDDQPQHF
TRBV12-5	TRBJ2-3	CASGLGFYGPGDTQYF
TRBV30	TRBJ2-1	CAWSPRAGRYNEQFF